The clone carrying this TCR beta chain appeared a single time. The data stem from a study of T cell changes during pregnancy in multiple sclerosis. The assay was immunoSEQ multiplex PCR, and TCRdb's table has in-frame clones only and misses some. The table has over 30,000 clones, around 92% seen once. The CDR3 has 14 residues. The germline CDR1 and CDR2 sequences are MNHEY and SVGAGI. Trimming took 6 bases from V and 3 from J; bases not matched to a gene: 3. The sample was PBMCs (not recorded whether the cells were cultured). This sequence was found in a female donor with multiple sclerosis, enrolled in a pregnancy study. The gene calls are TRBV6-5 and TRBJ2-3, with 10 positions matching TRBD2. The CDR3 is CASSPLAGTDTQYF. DNA of the CDR3: TGTGCCAGCAGCCCACTAGCGGGGACAGATACGCAGTATTTT.